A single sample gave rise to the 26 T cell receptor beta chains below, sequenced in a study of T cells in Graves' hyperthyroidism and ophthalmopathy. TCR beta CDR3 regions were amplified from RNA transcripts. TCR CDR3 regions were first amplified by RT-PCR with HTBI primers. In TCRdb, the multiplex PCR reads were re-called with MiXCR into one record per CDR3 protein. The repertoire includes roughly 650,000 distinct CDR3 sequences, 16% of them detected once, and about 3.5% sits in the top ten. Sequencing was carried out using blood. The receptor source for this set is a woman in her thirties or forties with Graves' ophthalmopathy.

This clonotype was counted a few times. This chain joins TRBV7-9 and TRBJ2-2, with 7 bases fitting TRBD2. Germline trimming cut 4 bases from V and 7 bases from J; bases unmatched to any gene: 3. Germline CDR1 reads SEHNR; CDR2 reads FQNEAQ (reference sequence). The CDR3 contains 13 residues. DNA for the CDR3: TGTGCCAGCAGCTCGACTAGCCGCGGGGAGCTGTTTTTT. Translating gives CASSSTSRGELFF.

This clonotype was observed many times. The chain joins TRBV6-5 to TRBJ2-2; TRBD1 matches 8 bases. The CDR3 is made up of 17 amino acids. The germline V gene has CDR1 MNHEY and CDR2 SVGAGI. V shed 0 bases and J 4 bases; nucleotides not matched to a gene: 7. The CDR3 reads CASSYSGQGGFTGELFF. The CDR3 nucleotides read TGTGCCAGCAGTTACTCCGGACAGGGAGGATTCACCGGGGAGCTGTTTTTT.

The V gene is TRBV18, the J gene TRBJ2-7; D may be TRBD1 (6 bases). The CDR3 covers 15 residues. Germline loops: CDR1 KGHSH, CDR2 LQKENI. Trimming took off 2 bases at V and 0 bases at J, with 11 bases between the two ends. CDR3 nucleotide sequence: TGTGCCAGCTCACCAAGACAGGAACCCTCCTACGAGCAGTACTTC. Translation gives CASSPRQEPSYEQYF.

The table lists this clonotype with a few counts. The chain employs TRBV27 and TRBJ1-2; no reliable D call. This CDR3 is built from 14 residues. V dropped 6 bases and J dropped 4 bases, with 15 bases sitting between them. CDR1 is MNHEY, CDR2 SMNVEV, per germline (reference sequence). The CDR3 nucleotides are TGTGCCAGCAGCAGATCCTCAGCCCCCTATGGCTACACCTTC. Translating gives CASSRSSAPYGYTF.

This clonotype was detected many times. The CDR3 region has the DNA TGTGCCAGCAGCTACCAGGGAAGCCCCTACGAGCAGTACTTC. The encoded protein is CASSYQGSPYEQYF. This chain uses TRBV11-2 with TRBJ2-7; weak D call: TRBD1 (5 bases). CDR3 length: 14 residues. Trimming shortened V by 4 bases and J by 2 bases, and 12 bases separated the two germline ends. The V gene's germline CDR1 is SGHAT and CDR2 FQNNGV.

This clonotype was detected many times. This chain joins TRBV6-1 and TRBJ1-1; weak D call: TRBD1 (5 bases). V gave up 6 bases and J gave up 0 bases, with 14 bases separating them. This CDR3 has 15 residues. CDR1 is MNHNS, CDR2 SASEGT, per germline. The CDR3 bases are TGTGCCAGCAGCCTTTCGGACATCATGAACACTGAAGCTTTCTTT. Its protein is CASSLSDIMNTEAFF.

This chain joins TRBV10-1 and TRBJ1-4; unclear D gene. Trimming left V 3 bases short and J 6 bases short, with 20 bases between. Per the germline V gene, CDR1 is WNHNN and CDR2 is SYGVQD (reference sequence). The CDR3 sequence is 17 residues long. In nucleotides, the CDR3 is TGCGCCAGCAGTGATCCCCCTTGGGCGGGTCTGTATGAAAAACTGTTTTTT. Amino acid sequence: CASSDPPWAGLYEKLFF.

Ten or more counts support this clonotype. DNA for the CDR3: TGTGCCAGCAGCCAAGACCAGAGACCCTACAATGAGCAGTTCTTC. Protein sequence: CASSQDQRPYNEQFF. The chain carries TRBV3-1 and TRBJ2-1; no definite D call. Deletions cut 0 bases from V and 2 bases from J, with 8 bases between. The CDR3 spans 15 residues. CDR1 is LGHDT and CDR2 is YNNKEL in the germline V gene (reference sequence).

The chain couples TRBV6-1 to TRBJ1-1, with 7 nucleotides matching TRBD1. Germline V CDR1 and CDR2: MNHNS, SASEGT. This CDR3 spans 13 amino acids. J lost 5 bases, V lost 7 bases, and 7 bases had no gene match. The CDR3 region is CASNMDRTTEAFF. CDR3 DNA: TGTGCCAGCAATATGGACAGGACAACTGAAGCTTTCTTT.

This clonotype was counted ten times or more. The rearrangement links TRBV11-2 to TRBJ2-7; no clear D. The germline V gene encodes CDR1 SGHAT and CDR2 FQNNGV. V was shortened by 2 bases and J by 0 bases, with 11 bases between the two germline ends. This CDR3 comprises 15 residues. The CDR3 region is CASSLSIGNSYEQYF. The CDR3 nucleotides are TGTGCCAGCAGCTTAAGTATCGGCAACTCCTACGAGCAGTACTTC.

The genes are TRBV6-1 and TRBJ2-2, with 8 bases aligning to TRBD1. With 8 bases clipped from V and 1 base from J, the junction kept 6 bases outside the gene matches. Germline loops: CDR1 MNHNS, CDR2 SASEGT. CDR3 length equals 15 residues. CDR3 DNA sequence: TGTGCCAGCCCCGGCGGGACAGGGAACACCGGGGAGCTGTTTTTT. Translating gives CASPGGTGNTGELFF.

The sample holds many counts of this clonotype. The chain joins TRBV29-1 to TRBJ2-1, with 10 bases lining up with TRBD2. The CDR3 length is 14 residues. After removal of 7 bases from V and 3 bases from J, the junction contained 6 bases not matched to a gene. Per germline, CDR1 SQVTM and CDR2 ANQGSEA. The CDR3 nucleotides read TGCAGCGCCGTAACTAGCGGGGTCTACAATGAGCAGTTCTTC. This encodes CSAVTSGVYNEQFF.

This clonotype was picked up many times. CDR3 amino acids: CSVAAGEPYEQYF. In DNA, the CDR3 is TGCAGCGTTGCAGCGGGAGAGCCGTACGAGCAGTACTTC. J is TRBJ2-7 and V is TRBV29-1, with TRBD2 identical over 8 bases. CDR3 length: 13 residues. CDR1 is SQVTM, CDR2 ANQGSEA, per germline. With V trimmed by 4 bases and J by 4 bases, 6 bases remained unmatched.

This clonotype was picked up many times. The chain's CDR3 is CASRTPNTEAFF. For the CDR3, the DNA is TGTGCCAGCAGGACACCGAACACTGAAGCTTTCTTT. The chain combines TRBV6-1 with TRBJ1-1; D ambiguous. CDR1 is MNHNS and CDR2 is SASEGT in the germline V gene. CDR3 length: 12 amino acids. The V end lost 6 bases, the J end lost 1 base, and 6 bases lay between the germline ends.

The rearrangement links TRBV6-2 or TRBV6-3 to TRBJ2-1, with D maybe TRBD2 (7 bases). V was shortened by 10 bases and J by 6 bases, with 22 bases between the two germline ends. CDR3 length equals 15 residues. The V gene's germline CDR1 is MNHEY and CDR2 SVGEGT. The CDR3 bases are TGTGCCACCAAAATGGGGGGGGCCAAATTCAATGAGCAGTTCTTC. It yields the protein CATKMGGAKFNEQFF.

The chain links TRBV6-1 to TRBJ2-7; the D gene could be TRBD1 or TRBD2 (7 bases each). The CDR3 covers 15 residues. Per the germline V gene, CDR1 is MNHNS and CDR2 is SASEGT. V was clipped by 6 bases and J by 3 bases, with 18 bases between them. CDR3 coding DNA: TGTGCCAGCAGGGCCCAGGGGGGGTCGGTCTACGAGCAGTACTTC. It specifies CASRAQGGSVYEQYF.

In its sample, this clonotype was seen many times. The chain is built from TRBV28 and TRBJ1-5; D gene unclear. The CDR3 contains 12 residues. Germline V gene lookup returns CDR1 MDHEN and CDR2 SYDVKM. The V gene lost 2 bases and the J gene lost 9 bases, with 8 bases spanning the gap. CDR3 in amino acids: CASSLRIRPQHF. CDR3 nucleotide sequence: TGTGCCAGCAGTTTACGAATCAGGCCCCAGCATTTT.

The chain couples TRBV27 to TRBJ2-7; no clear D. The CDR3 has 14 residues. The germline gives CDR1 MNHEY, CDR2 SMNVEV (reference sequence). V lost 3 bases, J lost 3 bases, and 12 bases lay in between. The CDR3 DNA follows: TGTGCCAGCAGTTTGACCCCCGTAGTCTACGAGCAGTACTTC. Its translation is CASSLTPVVYEQYF.

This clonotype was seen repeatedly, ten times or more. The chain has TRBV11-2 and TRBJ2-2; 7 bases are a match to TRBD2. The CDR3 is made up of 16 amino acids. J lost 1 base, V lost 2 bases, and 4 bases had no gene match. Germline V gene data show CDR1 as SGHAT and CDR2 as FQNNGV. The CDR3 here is CASSLSPSGNTGELFF. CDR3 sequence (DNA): TGTGCCAGCAGCTTATCCCCTAGCGGGAACACCGGGGAGCTGTTTTTT.

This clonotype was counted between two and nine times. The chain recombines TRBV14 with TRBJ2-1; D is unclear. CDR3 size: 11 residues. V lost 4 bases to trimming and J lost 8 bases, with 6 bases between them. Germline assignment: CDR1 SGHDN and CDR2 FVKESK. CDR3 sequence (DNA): TGTGCCAGCAGCCTCCATTATGAGCAGTTCTTC. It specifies CASSLHYEQFF.

The CDR3 spells CASSPPPGGAAGELFF. The CDR3 bases are TGTGCCAGCAGCCCTCCCCCCGGGGGGGCCGCCGGGGAGCTGTTTTTT. The chain joins TRBV6-1 to TRBJ2-2; TRBD2 matches 8 bases. After removal of 6 bases from V and 6 bases from J, the junction contained 12 bases not matched to a gene. This CDR3 comprises 16 residues. CDR1 is MNHNS and CDR2 is SASEGT in the germline V gene.

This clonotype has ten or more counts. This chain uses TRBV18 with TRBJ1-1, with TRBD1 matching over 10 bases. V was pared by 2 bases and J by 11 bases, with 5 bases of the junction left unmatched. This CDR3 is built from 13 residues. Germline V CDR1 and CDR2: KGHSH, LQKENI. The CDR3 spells CASSPTDRGTAFF. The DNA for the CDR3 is TGTGCCAGCTCACCAACGGACAGGGGGACTGCTTTCTTT. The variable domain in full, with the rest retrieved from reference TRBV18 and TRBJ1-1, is NAGVMQNPRHLVRRRGQEARLRCSPMKGHSHVYWYRQLPEEGLKFMVYLQKENIIDESGMPKERFSAEFPKEGPSILRIQQVVRGDSAAYFCASSPTDRGTAFFGQGTRLTVV.

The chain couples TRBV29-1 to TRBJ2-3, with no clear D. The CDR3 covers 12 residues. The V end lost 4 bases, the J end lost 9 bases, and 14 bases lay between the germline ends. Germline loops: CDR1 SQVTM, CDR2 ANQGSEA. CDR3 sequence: CSVVGSYGTQYF. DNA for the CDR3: TGCAGCGTTGTTGGTAGCTATGGGACGCAGTATTTT.

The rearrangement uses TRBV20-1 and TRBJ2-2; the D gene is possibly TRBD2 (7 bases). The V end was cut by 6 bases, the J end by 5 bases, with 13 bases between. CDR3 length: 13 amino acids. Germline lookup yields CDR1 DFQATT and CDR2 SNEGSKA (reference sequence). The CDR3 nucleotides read TGCAGTGCGGGACTAAGGGGGACCGGGGAGCTGTTTTTT. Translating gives CSAGLRGTGELFF.

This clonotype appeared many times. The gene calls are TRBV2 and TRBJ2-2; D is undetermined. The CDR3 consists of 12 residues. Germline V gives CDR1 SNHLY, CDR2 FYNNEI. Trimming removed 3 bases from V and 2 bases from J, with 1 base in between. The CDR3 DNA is TGTGCCAGCAGTGATAACACCGGGGAGCTGTTTTTT. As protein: CASSDNTGELFF.

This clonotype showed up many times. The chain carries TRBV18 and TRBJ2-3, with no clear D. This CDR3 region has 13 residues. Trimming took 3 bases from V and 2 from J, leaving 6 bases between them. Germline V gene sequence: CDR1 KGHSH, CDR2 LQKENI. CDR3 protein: CASSPRLTDTQYF. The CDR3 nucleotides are TGTGCCAGCTCACCCCGCCTCACAGATACGCAGTATTTT.